This entry features one T cell receptor (beta chain) sequence. This clone has just a few counts. There is no known antigen for this receptor. No base quality information exists; no much larger clone differs at one position. The same CDR3 also results from other DNA sequences found in this sample. This sample was taken from a study of T cells after posttransplantation cyclophosphamide (dated by TCRdb to the mid-2010s). Regarding the complete study: The study tracked T cell repertoire reconstitution by TRB sequencing after myeloablative bone marrow transplantation using posttransplantation cyclophosphamide as GVHD prophylaxis. Antigen receptor sequencing covered samples from some 36 PTCy-treated patients and 16 of their related bone marrow donors. Blood from all 30 or so PTCy patients who had 1-year posttransplant specimens underwent TRB sequencing. TRB sequencing was also done on up to 3 additional blood samples from 2 to 5.2 years after transplant in 3 patients, and on pretransplant blood from a handful of patients. TRA and TRB clonality were tightly correlated in several samples, so subsequent TCR analyses focused on TRB only. Public TRB sequences were queried against a database of over 3,500 sequences associated with responses to pathogens, tumor antigens, self-antigens and alloantigens.

In light of the paper, this sample's treatment or condition label describes: high-dose cyclophosphamide on days +3 and +4 as single-agent GVHD prophylaxis. For conditioning, the PTCy patients got busulfan and fludarabine, then a related or unrelated marrow graft, followed by cyclophosphamide on days +3 and +4. PTCy-treated patients came from a prospective multi-institutional clinical trial. Peripheral blood and bone marrow mononuclear cells were isolated by Ficoll-Hypaque density centrifugation and were cryopreserved. FACS on a FACSAria II was used to sort CD4+ and CD8+ T cells, including the naive and memory subsets. Study-level results and caveats: Donor-recipient similarity was low at 1-2 months but increased during the first year, and donor CD8+ memory clones often dominated later blood repertoires. The TRB repertoires of T cells infiltrating skin or GI tract showed only limited overlap with the TRB repertoires of T cells in blood. Across 40 to 55 patients, TRB clonality was highly associated with recipient CMV seropositivity and CMV reactivation, and diversity in PTCy patients was similar to diversity in CNI/methotrexate controls.

CDR1 and CDR2 (SGDLS, YYNGEE) derive from the germline V gene. Germline trimming amounts to 7 bases on V and 2 bases on J, with 11 as the count of junction bases outside the gene matches. The CDR3 has 15 amino acids, counting the end cysteine and phenylalanine. Of the read, only the CDR3 DNA is kept; its 45 bases are in frame from base 1. Genomic DNA was the input for TRB sequencing, which was run either with the immunoSEQ assay at survey resolution or with the hsTCRB kit. As for how the authors treated the data: Initial read processing used immunoSEQ software, and repertoire analyses used the LymphoSeq R package. Clonality was computed as 1 minus normalized Shannon entropy; Gini coefficient was also calculated for each TRB dataset. To infer phenotypes in unsorted samples, TRB sequences from sorted subsets of the recipient or donor were mapped onto the unsorted samples of the same recipient. TCRdb obtained this table from immuneACCESS and retained in-frame rearrangements with V and J assigned. These tables miss some clones; where compared with another copy, unresolved V genes account for less than half of the shortfall, and the remainder is unexplained. D and trimming come from the DNA, and the V and J calls and clone size come from that table. Across this sample there are thousands of clones, with around 70% seen only once. More than 45% of the sample is taken by the ten largest.

The chain employs TRBV9 and TRBJ2-7; TRBD1 agrees with 8 junctional bases. Material: CD8+ T cells sorted from PBMCs, obtained about 1,200 days after allogeneic stem cell transplant with posttransplant cyclophosphamide. The clonotype originates from a female patient aged 40-49 years who received an allogeneic stem cell transplant from a related donor, was CMV-positive, and had no GVHD. After a transplant, not all T cells may be the patient's own; some may come from the graft donor. The nucleotides are TGTGCCAGCTGTATCAGACAGGGGACGGCCTACGAGCAGTACTTC. The encoded protein is CASCIRQGTAYEQYF.